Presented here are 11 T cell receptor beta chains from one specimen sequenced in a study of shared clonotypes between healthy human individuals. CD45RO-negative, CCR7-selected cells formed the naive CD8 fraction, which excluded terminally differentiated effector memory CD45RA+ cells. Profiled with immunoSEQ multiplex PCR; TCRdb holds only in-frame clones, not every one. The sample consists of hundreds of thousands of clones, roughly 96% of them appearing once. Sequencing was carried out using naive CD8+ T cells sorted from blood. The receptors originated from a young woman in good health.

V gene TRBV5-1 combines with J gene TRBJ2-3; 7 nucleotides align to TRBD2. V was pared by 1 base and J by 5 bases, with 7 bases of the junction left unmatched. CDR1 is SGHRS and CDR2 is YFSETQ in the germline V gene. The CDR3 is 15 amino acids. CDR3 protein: CASSLPLAERDTQYF. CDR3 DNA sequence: TGCGCCAGCAGCTTGCCCCTAGCGGAGCGAGATACGCAGTATTTT.

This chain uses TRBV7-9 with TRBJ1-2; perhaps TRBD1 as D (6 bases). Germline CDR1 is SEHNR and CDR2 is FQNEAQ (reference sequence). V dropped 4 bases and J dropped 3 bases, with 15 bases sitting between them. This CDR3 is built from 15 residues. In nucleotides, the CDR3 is TGTGCCAGCAGCTCAATAAACAGGGTTTACTATGGCTACACCTTC. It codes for CASSSINRVYYGYTF. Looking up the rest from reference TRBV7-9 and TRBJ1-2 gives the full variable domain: DTGVSQNPRHKITKRGQNVTFRCDPISEHNRLYWYRQTLGQGPEFLTYFQNEAQLEKSRLLSDRFSAERPKGSFSTLEIQRTEQGDSAMYLCASSSINRVYYGYTFGSGTRLTVV.

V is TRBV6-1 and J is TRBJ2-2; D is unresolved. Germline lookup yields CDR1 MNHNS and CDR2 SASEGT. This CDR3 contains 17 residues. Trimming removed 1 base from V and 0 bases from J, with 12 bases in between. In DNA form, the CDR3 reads TGTGCCAGCAGTGAAGTCCTCCACGCTACGAACACCGGGGAGCTGTTTTTT. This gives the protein CASSEVLHATNTGELFF.

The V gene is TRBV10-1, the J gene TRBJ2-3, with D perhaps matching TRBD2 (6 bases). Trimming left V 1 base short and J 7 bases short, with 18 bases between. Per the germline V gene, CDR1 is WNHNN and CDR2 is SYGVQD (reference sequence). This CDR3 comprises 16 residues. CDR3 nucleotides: TGCGCCAGCAGTGAGTGGACTATCCAGTCTTCTTATACGCAGTATTTT. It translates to CASSEWTIQSSYTQYF.

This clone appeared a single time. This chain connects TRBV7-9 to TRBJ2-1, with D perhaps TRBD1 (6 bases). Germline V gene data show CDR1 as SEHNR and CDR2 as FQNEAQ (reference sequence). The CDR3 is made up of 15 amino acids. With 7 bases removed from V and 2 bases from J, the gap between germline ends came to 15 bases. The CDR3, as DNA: TGTGCCAGCATCCCCCGGGACAAACCCTACAATGAGCAGTTCTTC. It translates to CASIPRDKPYNEQFF.

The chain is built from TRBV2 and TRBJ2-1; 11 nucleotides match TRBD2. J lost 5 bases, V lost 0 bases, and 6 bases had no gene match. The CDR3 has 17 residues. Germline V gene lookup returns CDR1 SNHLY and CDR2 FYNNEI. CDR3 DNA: TGTGCCAGCAGTGAAGCGGGACTAGCGGACAGAGACAATGAGCAGTTCTTC. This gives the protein CASSEAGLADRDNEQFF. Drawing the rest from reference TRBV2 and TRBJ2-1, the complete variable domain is EPEVTQTPSHQVTQMGQEVILRCVPISNHLYFYWYRQILGQKVEFLVSFYNNEISEKSEIFDDQFSVERPDGSNFTLKIRSTKLEDSAMYFCASSEAGLADRDNEQFFGPGTRLTVL.

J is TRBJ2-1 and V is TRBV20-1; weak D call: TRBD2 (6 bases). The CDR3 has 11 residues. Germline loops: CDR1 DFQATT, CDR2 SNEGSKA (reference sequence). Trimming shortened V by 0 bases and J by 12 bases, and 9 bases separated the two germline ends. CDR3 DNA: TGCAGTGCTAGAGAGACTAGTTGGCAGTTCTTC. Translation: CSARETSWQFF.

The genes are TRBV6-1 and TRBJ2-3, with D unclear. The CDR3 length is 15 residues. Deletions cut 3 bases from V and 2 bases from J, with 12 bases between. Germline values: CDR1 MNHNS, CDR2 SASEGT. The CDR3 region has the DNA TGTGCCAGCAGTGACGGGTCTAATCCCACAGATACGCAGTATTTT. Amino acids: CASSDGSNPTDTQYF.

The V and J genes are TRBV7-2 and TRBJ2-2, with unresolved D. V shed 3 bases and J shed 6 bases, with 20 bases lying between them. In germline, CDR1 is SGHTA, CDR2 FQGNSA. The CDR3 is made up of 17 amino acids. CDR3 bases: TGTGCCAGCAGCTTGAGACGACAAAGCACCCGGTCCGGGGAGCTGTTTTTT. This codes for CASSLRRQSTRSGELFF.

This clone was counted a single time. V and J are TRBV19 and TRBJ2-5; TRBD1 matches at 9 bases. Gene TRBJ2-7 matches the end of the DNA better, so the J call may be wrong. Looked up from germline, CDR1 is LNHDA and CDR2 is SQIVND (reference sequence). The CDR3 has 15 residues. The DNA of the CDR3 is TGTGCCAGTAGTATCTCCGGGACAGGGCGATACGAGCAGTACTTC. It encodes CASSISGTGRYEQYF.

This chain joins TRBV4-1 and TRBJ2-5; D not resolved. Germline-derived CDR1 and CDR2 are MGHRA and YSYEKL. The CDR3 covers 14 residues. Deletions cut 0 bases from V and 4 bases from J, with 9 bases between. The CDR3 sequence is CASSQDRRTETQYF. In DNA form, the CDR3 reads TGCGCCAGCAGCCAAGATCGGCGTACAGAGACCCAGTACTTC.